The TCR beta chain under discussion was sequenced for a study of CD4 T cells in relation to SARS-CoV-2 and coronaviruses. The wider study: Convalescent patients had median age about 40 years, range about 20 to 80. Of the patients, under 10 were male, 4 female, two Hispanic.

Cryopreserved PBMCs were CD4-enriched, then split into naive and memory cells. This CDR3 contains 17 residues. Germline values: CDR1 LGHDT, CDR2 YNNKEL (reference sequence). On this clone itself: Germline is not matched at one junction end, which may reflect a read error.

Clones were read by immunoSEQ multiplex PCR, and TCRdb kept only the in-frame ones, dropping some. In the table there are about 37,000 clones, approximately 83% of which are singletons. The rearrangement uses TRBV3-1 (or the pseudogene TRBV3-2) and TRBJ2-5; 9 positions match TRBD2. What was sequenced was memory CD4+ T cells from PBMCs. The TCR was taken from an adult with COVID-19. This chain's CDR3 is CASSQEGGLAGQEAQYF. In DNA, the CDR3 is TGTGCCAGCAGCCAAGAAGGCGGTCTAGCGGGACAAGAGGCCCAGTACTTC.